A selection of T cell receptor beta chains follows, all from one sample in a study of T cells after yellow fever vaccination. Via MiXCR, TCRdb re-called the 5' RACE reads, giving one row per CDR3 protein. The sample lists about 180,000 distinct CDR3 sequences, 6.2% occurring once. Sequenced here: CD4+ T cells sorted from PBMCs, sampled on the day of the first yellow fever vaccination. These receptors were collected from a man aged 18 to 29 who received the YFV17D yellow fever vaccine. The CDR3 runs from the conserved cysteine through the conserved F or W. The order of the fields is D gene, clone size, V gene, J gene, CDR3 DNA, CDR3 protein. A D gene is named only where the DNA matches it firmly. The size field is filled for only some rows; it gives once, few, many or a size class.

D gene: TRBD2
clone size: many
V gene: TRBV5-1
J gene: TRBJ2-3
CDR3 DNA: TGCGCCAGCAGCTTGGCCCGTGGCGGGGGGGCTAGCACAGATACGCAGTATTTT
CDR3 protein: CASSLARGGGASTDTQYF

D gene: .
clone size: few
V gene: TRBV29-1
J gene: TRBJ1-2
CDR3 DNA: TGCAGCAACGGGCCTCACGATGGCTACACCTTC
CDR3 protein: CSNGPHDGYTF

D gene: .
clone size: .
V gene: TRBV4-2
J gene: TRBJ1-2
CDR3 DNA: TGTGCCAGCAGCTCGAGGCTGCTCCGGCCTAACTATGGCTACACCTTC
CDR3 protein: CASSSRLLRPNYGYTF

D gene: TRBD1
clone size: many
V gene: TRBV12-3/TRBV12-4
J gene: TRBJ2-3
CDR3 DNA: TGTGCCAGCAGCAACCGACAGGGTCGCACAGATACGCAGTATTTT
CDR3 protein: CASSNRQGRTDTQYF

D gene: .
clone size: many
V gene: TRBV10-3
J gene: TRBJ1-5
CDR3 DNA: TGTGCCATCAGTGAGTCGATGTTGCAGCCCCAGCATTTT
CDR3 protein: CAISESMLQPQHF

D gene: .
clone size: few
V gene: TRBV7-2
J gene: TRBJ2-1
CDR3 DNA: TGTGCCAGCACCCCCGCCGGGCAGTACAATGAGCAGTTCTTC
CDR3 protein: CASTPAGQYNEQFF

D gene: .
clone size: many
V gene: TRBV11-2
J gene: TRBJ2-1
CDR3 DNA: TGTGCCAGCCTCCCAGGGGCGGAGGTAAATGAGCAGTTCTTC
CDR3 protein: CASLPGAEVNEQFF

D gene: .
clone size: many
V gene: TRBV7-2
J gene: TRBJ2-1
CDR3 DNA: TGTGCCAGCAGCTTAGGGGTGGGGGATGAGCAGTTCTTC
CDR3 protein: CASSLGVGDEQFF

D gene: TRBD2
clone size: few
V gene: TRBV7-2
J gene: TRBJ2-3
CDR3 DNA: TGTGCCAGCAGCTTACAACTAGCGGGGGGAGATACGCAGTATTTT
CDR3 protein: CASSLQLAGGDTQYF

D gene: TRBD1
clone size: few
V gene: TRBV4-3
J gene: TRBJ2-5
CDR3 DNA: TGCGCCAGCAGCGTGACAGGGGGTGCCCCCCAAGAGACCCAGTACTTC
CDR3 protein: CASSVTGGAPQETQYF

D gene: TRBD1
clone size: many
V gene: TRBV28
J gene: TRBJ1-5
CDR3 DNA: TGTGCCAGCGAAGGGGACAGGGGTCATCAGCCCCAGCATTTT
CDR3 protein: CASEGDRGHQPQHF

D gene: .
clone size: .
V gene: TRBV3-1
J gene: TRBJ1-4
CDR3 DNA: TGTGCCAGCAGCCGCGAGACAGGCCGTAATGAAAAACTGTTTTTT
CDR3 protein: CASSRETGRNEKLFF

D gene: .
clone size: many
V gene: TRBV7-8
J gene: TRBJ2-5
CDR3 DNA: TGTGCCAGCAGCTTAGCGGCAAGGGGGTTTAAAGAGACCCAGTACTTC
CDR3 protein: CASSLAARGFKETQYF

D gene: .
clone size: many
V gene: TRBV3-1
J gene: TRBJ2-5
CDR3 DNA: TGTGCCAGCAGCCAAGACACCCAAGAGACCCAGTACTTC
CDR3 protein: CASSQDTQETQYF

D gene: .
clone size: many
V gene: TRBV6-2/TRBV6-3
J gene: TRBJ2-1
CDR3 DNA: TGTGCCAGCAGTTACTCTCCCCCCGGAGGGGTCTACAATGAGCAGTTCTTC
CDR3 protein: CASSYSPPGGVYNEQFF

D gene: .
clone size: few
V gene: TRBV4-3
J gene: TRBJ1-2
CDR3 DNA: TGCGCCAGCAGCCAAGGGAGTCCGGGGCTCCCGAGCTATGGCTACACCTTC
CDR3 protein: CASSQGSPGLPSYGYTF

D gene: .
clone size: .
V gene: TRBV7-2
J gene: TRBJ2-5
CDR3 DNA: TGTGCCAGCAGGGGGGCGAAGACCCAGTACTTC
CDR3 protein: CASRGAKTQYF

D gene: .
clone size: few
V gene: TRBV4-2
J gene: TRBJ1-1
CDR3 DNA: TGTGCCAGCAGCCAAGATACACACAGGGTCACTGAAGCTTTCTTT
CDR3 protein: CASSQDTHRVTEAFF

D gene: .
clone size: many
V gene: TRBV7-3
J gene: TRBJ2-3
CDR3 DNA: TGTGCCAGCAGCTTTACAGGGAGCGCAGATACGCAGTATTTT
CDR3 protein: CASSFTGSADTQYF

D gene: TRBD1
clone size: .
V gene: TRBV7-6
J gene: TRBJ1-2
CDR3 DNA: TGTGCCAGCAGCTACAGGGGGGCCTATGGCTACACCTTC
CDR3 protein: CASSYRGAYGYTF

D gene: TRBD2
clone size: many
V gene: TRBV6-2/TRBV6-3
J gene: TRBJ2-7
CDR3 DNA: TGTGCCAGCAGCCACGGGGGGTCTAGTCTCGAGCAGTACTTC
CDR3 protein: CASSHGGSSLEQYF

D gene: .
clone size: few
V gene: TRBV14
J gene: TRBJ1-2
CDR3 DNA: TGTGCCAGCAGCCAAGAGCGGTACAGGGCCCACTTC
CDR3 protein: CASSQERYRAHF

D gene: .
clone size: few
V gene: TRBV6-5
J gene: TRBJ2-5
CDR3 DNA: TGTGCCAGCAGTTACTCGGTGGGGATCCGGGAGACCCAGTACTTC
CDR3 protein: CASSYSVGIRETQYF

D gene: .
clone size: many
V gene: TRBV20-1
J gene: TRBJ1-1
CDR3 DNA: TGCAGTGCTAGCCCCCCGAAGAACACTGAAGCTTTCTTT
CDR3 protein: CSASPPKNTEAFF

D gene: .
clone size: few
V gene: TRBV6-2/TRBV6-3
J gene: TRBJ2-2
CDR3 DNA: TGTGCCAGGACCGAAATGACCACCAGCCCGGTTTCCGGGGAGCTGTTTTTT
CDR3 protein: CARTEMTTSPVSGELFF

D gene: .
clone size: few
V gene: TRBV5-1
J gene: TRBJ2-1
CDR3 DNA: TGCGCCAGCAGCCCCCTCACCTCGGGCCACAATGAGCAGTTCTTC
CDR3 protein: CASSPLTSGHNEQFF

D gene: TRBD2
clone size: many
V gene: TRBV10-3
J gene: TRBJ2-2
CDR3 DNA: TGTGCCATCAGTGATACTAGCGGGGGCACCGGGGAGCTGTTTTTT
CDR3 protein: CAISDTSGGTGELFF

D gene: TRBD1
clone size: many
V gene: TRBV7-2
J gene: TRBJ2-3
CDR3 DNA: TGTGCCAGCAGCTTCGCGGGACAGGGCACAGATACGCAGTATTTT
CDR3 protein: CASSFAGQGTDTQYF

D gene: TRBD2
clone size: many
V gene: TRBV2
J gene: TRBJ2-1
CDR3 DNA: TGTGCCAGCAGTGCTAGCGGCAATGAGCAGTTCTTC
CDR3 protein: CASSASGNEQFF

D gene: .
clone size: .
V gene: TRBV5-1
J gene: TRBJ2-7
CDR3 DNA: TGCGCCAGCAGCTCGACCACTGGGGGCGCCGGGCGCGAGCAGTACTTC
CDR3 protein: CASSSTTGGAGREQYF

D gene: TRBD1
clone size: few
V gene: TRBV20-1
J gene: TRBJ1-3
CDR3 DNA: TGCAGTGCTGAAAGGGACAGCTCTGGAAACACCATATATTTT
CDR3 protein: CSAERDSSGNTIYF

D gene: TRBD2
clone size: .
V gene: TRBV4-2
J gene: TRBJ2-1
CDR3 DNA: TGTGCCAGCAGCCAAGATGGGTTGGGCGGGGGGGCCCGTAATGAGCAGTTCTTC
CDR3 protein: CASSQDGLGGGARNEQFF

D gene: .
clone size: .
V gene: TRBV7-2
J gene: TRBJ1-1
CDR3 DNA: TGTGCCAGCAGCCCCCGGCCGAGCTGGACTGAAGCTTTCTTT
CDR3 protein: CASSPRPSWTEAFF

D gene: .
clone size: many
V gene: TRBV7-6
J gene: TRBJ2-5
CDR3 DNA: TGTGCCAGCAGCTTGGGGACTGGACACCACGGAGAGACCCAGTACTTC
CDR3 protein: CASSLGTGHHGETQYF

D gene: TRBD1
clone size: many
V gene: TRBV10-3
J gene: TRBJ2-7
CDR3 DNA: TGTGCCATCAGTGGTACAGGGGGTTTCTACGAGCAGTACTTC
CDR3 protein: CAISGTGGFYEQYF

D gene: .
clone size: many
V gene: TRBV4-3
J gene: TRBJ2-5
CDR3 DNA: TGCGCCAGCAGCCAATCGTGGACACTCGGACGTAAGACCCAGTACTTC
CDR3 protein: CASSQSWTLGRKTQYF

D gene: TRBD2
clone size: .
V gene: TRBV20-1
J gene: TRBJ2-5
CDR3 DNA: TGCAGTGCTAGGGGGTCTAGCGGGGGGAGACAAGAGACCCAGTACTTC
CDR3 protein: CSARGSSGGRQETQYF

D gene: .
clone size: few
V gene: TRBV5-4
J gene: TRBJ2-3
CDR3 DNA: TGTGCCAGCAGCTTGACTCCTACAGATACGCAGTATTTT
CDR3 protein: CASSLTPTDTQYF

D gene: TRBD1
clone size: many
V gene: TRBV5-1
J gene: TRBJ2-5
CDR3 DNA: TGCGCCAGCAGCTTGTTCTGGACAGGCCAAGAGACCCAGTACTTC
CDR3 protein: CASSLFWTGQETQYF

D gene: TRBD1
clone size: few
V gene: TRBV7-6
J gene: TRBJ1-1
CDR3 DNA: TGTGCCAGCAGCTTGGGCAGGGGGCGCGGAGGAGCCACTGAAGCTTTCTTT
CDR3 protein: CASSLGRGRGGATEAFF

D gene: .
clone size: .
V gene: TRBV20-1
J gene: TRBJ1-2
CDR3 DNA: TGCAGTGCCACGATATTTGTGGGTTACGGCTACACCTTC
CDR3 protein: CSATIFVGYGYTF

D gene: TRBD1
clone size: many
V gene: TRBV5-1
J gene: TRBJ1-4
CDR3 DNA: TGCGCCAGCAGCTTCTCCGGGACAGGGAATAATGAAAAACTGTTTTTT
CDR3 protein: CASSFSGTGNNEKLFF

D gene: .
clone size: few
V gene: TRBV7-2
J gene: TRBJ1-5
CDR3 DNA: TGTGCCAGCAGCTCCAACAATAATCAGCCCCAGCATTTT
CDR3 protein: CASSSNNNQPQHF

D gene: .
clone size: few
V gene: TRBV7-9
J gene: TRBJ1-4
CDR3 DNA: TGTGCCAGCAGCCCCCCCGGGGGGACTAATGAAAAACTGTTTTTT
CDR3 protein: CASSPPGGTNEKLFF

D gene: .
clone size: many
V gene: TRBV6-5
J gene: TRBJ1-2
CDR3 DNA: TGTGCCAGCAGTTTGGGGGGAGGGCCGTATGGCTACACCTTC
CDR3 protein: CASSLGGGPYGYTF

D gene: .
clone size: many
V gene: TRBV20-1
J gene: TRBJ2-1
CDR3 DNA: TGCAGTGCTAAGAGGGGGGGCGATGAGCAGTTCTTC
CDR3 protein: CSAKRGGDEQFF

D gene: .
clone size: many
V gene: TRBV7-6
J gene: TRBJ2-1
CDR3 DNA: TGTGCCAGCAGCTACACACTTACACAGGCGAGCTCCTACAATGAGCAGTTCTTC
CDR3 protein: CASSYTLTQASSYNEQFF

D gene: TRBD2
clone size: many
V gene: TRBV3-1
J gene: TRBJ2-1
CDR3 DNA: TGTGCCAGCAGCCGTCGGGCGGGGGGAGAAAATGAGCAGTTCTTC
CDR3 protein: CASSRRAGGENEQFF

D gene: .
clone size: few
V gene: TRBV19
J gene: TRBJ2-7
CDR3 DNA: TGTGCCAGTAGTATCCGCAATCCACAAGGCTCCTACGAGCAGTACTTC
CDR3 protein: CASSIRNPQGSYEQYF

D gene: TRBD1
clone size: .
V gene: TRBV10-3
J gene: TRBJ1-5
CDR3 DNA: TGTGCCATCAGCGGGACAGGGGGGGGTCAGCCCCAGCATTTT
CDR3 protein: CAISGTGGGQPQHF

D gene: .
clone size: .
V gene: TRBV7-2
J gene: TRBJ1-5
CDR3 DNA: TGTGCCAGCAGCTTAGTTGGATGGGACAATCAGCCCCAGCATTTT
CDR3 protein: CASSLVGWDNQPQHF

D gene: .
clone size: few
V gene: TRBV19
J gene: TRBJ2-7
CDR3 DNA: TGTGCCAGTAGTGTAAGGAACAGGGCAGTTAAGGACGAGCAGTACTTC
CDR3 protein: CASSVRNRAVKDEQYF

D gene: TRBD1
clone size: few
V gene: TRBV3-1
J gene: TRBJ2-1
CDR3 DNA: TGTGCCAGCAGCTCCCGGGACAGGGGTTCCAATGAGCAGTTCTTC
CDR3 protein: CASSSRDRGSNEQFF

D gene: .
clone size: .
V gene: TRBV6-5
J gene: TRBJ1-1
CDR3 DNA: TGTGCCAGCAGTTACCCGGGGGGGTCGAGCACTGAAGCTTTCTTT
CDR3 protein: CASSYPGGSSTEAFF

D gene: .
clone size: .
V gene: TRBV11-2
J gene: TRBJ2-7
CDR3 DNA: TGTGCCAGCAGCTTCGGGTTGACTGGCTACGAGCAGTACTTC
CDR3 protein: CASSFGLTGYEQYF

D gene: TRBD2
clone size: few
V gene: TRBV20-1
J gene: TRBJ2-1
CDR3 DNA: TGCAGTGCTCCACGACTAGAGCGGGGGGACTATGAGCAGTTCTTC
CDR3 protein: CSAPRLERGDYEQFF

D gene: TRBD1
clone size: few
V gene: TRBV4-1
J gene: TRBJ2-5
CDR3 DNA: TGCGCCAGCAGCCACGGACAGGGGGCTGGGGAAGAGACCCAGTACTTC
CDR3 protein: CASSHGQGAGEETQYF

D gene: TRBD2
clone size: few
V gene: TRBV27
J gene: TRBJ2-1
CDR3 DNA: TGTGCCAGCAGTCTCCCGGGACTAGCGAACAATGAGCAGTTCTTC
CDR3 protein: CASSLPGLANNEQFF

D gene: .
clone size: .
V gene: TRBV27
J gene: TRBJ1-2
CDR3 DNA: TGTGCCAGCAGTTTAGACGGAGACTATGGCTACACCTTC
CDR3 protein: CASSLDGDYGYTF

D gene: .
clone size: many
V gene: TRBV4-2
J gene: TRBJ2-3
CDR3 DNA: TGTGCCAGCCGATCTAGCGCAGATACGCAGTATTTT
CDR3 protein: CASRSSADTQYF